The present entry profiles one TCR beta chain with its context. The sample originates from a study of blood T cell repertoires in COVID-19. Study-wide background: T cells, B-cell-depleted T cells, or PBMCs supplied cDNA or gDNA.

CDR1 is LNHNV and CDR2 is YYDKDF in the germline V gene (reference sequence). The CDR3 contains 13 residues. V lost 8 bases to trimming and J lost 3 bases; unmatched junction nucleotides: 6. As originally analysed: Quantification of nucleated cells was approximated via reference gene primer amplification. The table came from immunoSEQ multiplex PCR; TCRdb's copy has only in-frame clones and leaves some out. That table gives V, J and clone size, and the DNA gave D and trimming. The sample consists of 150,000 to 180,000 clones, approximately 78% of them appearing once. The V and J genes are TRBV15 and TRBJ1-1, with 7 bases that match TRBD1. Input material: peripheral blood. This TCR was sampled from a man of 80 years or more with acute or convalescent COVID-19. The CDR3 DNA is TGTGCCACCTCGACAGGGAGGTACACTGAAGCTTTCTTT. Protein product: CATSTGRYTEAFF.